One and the same sample provided the 28 T cell receptor beta chains below, sequenced in a study of long-term antiretroviral therapy in people with HIV. Version v3.0 of the immunoSEQ assay ran at survey level. Repertoires were generated with immunoSEQ multiplex PCR, while TCRdb's copy carries only in-frame clones and drops some. Among 20,000 to 30,000 clones, 81% were seen once, and the ten largest hold 5.7%. Source: unsorted PBMCs, taken 4.4 years after starting antiretroviral therapy. The receptors originated from a man younger than 45 with HIV.

This chain connects TRBV6-1 to TRBJ1-4; D unresolved. V lost 1 base to trimming and J lost 5 bases, with 11 bases between them. The CDR3 extends over 15 amino acids. Germline values: CDR1 MNHNS, CDR2 SASEGT. The CDR3 DNA follows: TGTGCCAGCAGTGAAGGCGGGCAGCTCAATGAAAAACTGTTTTTT. It encodes CASSEGGQLNEKLFF.

The chain is built from TRBV18 and TRBJ2-5; D remains unclear. Germline loops: CDR1 KGHSH, CDR2 LQKENI. With 3 bases removed from V and 0 bases from J, the gap between germline ends came to 5 bases. The CDR3 loop spans 13 amino acids. The CDR3 sequence is CASSPPYQETQYF. CDR3 in DNA: TGTGCCAGCTCACCCCCGTACCAAGAGACCCAGTACTTC.

The chain has TRBV18 and TRBJ2-2; TRBD1 matches at 9 bases. Germline V CDR1 and CDR2: KGHSH, LQKENI. The V segment lost 0 bases and the J segment 5 bases; nucleotides outside the gene matches: 4. This CDR3 is built from 16 residues. This CDR3 is CASSPPTGGRTGELFF. CDR3 bases: TGTGCCAGCTCACCACCTACAGGGGGCCGAACCGGGGAGCTGTTTTTT.

The rearrangement uses TRBV7-9 and TRBJ2-7; D call uncertain. The CDR3 covers 12 residues. Germline V lookup: CDR1 SEHNR, CDR2 FQNEAQ (reference sequence). Trimming removed 4 bases at V and 0 bases at J, with 4 bases between. Here the CDR3 DNA reads TGTGCCAGCAGCTCCAGCTCCTACGAGCAGTACTTC. This encodes CASSSSSYEQYF.

The chain recombines TRBV6-5 with TRBJ2-7, with TRBD2 matching over 9 bases. V lost 7 bases to trimming and J lost 4 bases; unmatched junction nucleotides: 8. The CDR3 has 14 amino acids. The germline V gene encodes CDR1 MNHEY and CDR2 SVGAGI. CDR3 DNA: TGTGCCAGCAAAACCGGGCGGGAGGGGTACGAGCAGTACTTC. Translating gives CASKTGREGYEQYF.

The chain has TRBV6-5 and TRBJ2-3, with TRBD1 identical over 7 bases. The germline V gene has CDR1 MNHEY and CDR2 SVGAGI. The CDR3 has 15 residues. With V trimmed by 6 bases and J by 2 bases, 8 bases remained unmatched. The CDR3 DNA reads as TGTGCCAGCAGCTATACAGGGGTGCCCACAGATACGCAGTATTTT. Its protein is CASSYTGVPTDTQYF.

The chain links TRBV28 to TRBJ1-2; 7 bases are shared with TRBD1. The V gene's germline CDR1 is MDHEN and CDR2 SYDVKM. The trim removed 6 bases at V and 10 bases at J, leaving 11 bases unmatched. The CDR3 consists of 13 residues. CDR3 coding DNA: TGTGCCAGCAGCTTGGGACAGCGGTTGTTCTACACCTTC. This sequence encodes CASSLGQRLFYTF.

The chain carries TRBV29-1 and TRBJ1-2, with 8 bases aligning to TRBD1. J lost 8 bases, V lost 7 bases, and 9 bases had no gene match. This CDR3 has 12 residues. Germline V gene lookup returns CDR1 SQVTM and CDR2 ANQGSEA. The CDR3 bases are TGCAGCGGCACCCAGGGGGCGGGGGGCTACACCTTC. Its translation: CSGTQGAGGYTF. Full variable domain (missing parts from reference TRBV29-1 and TRBJ1-2): SAVISQKPSRDICQRGTSLTIQCQVDSQVTMMFWYRQQPGQSLTLIATANQGSEATYESGFVIDKFPISRPNLTFSTLTVSNMSPEDSSIYLCSGTQGAGGYTFGSGTRLTVV.

The rearrangement joins TRBV9 to TRBJ1-1; possibly TRBD1 for D (6 bases). The CDR3 has 15 residues. Germline CDR1 and CDR2: SGDLS and YYNGEE. Trimming shortened V by 5 bases and J by 4 bases, and 18 bases separated the two germline ends. DNA for the CDR3: TGTGCCAGCAGTGAGGGGCTCGGGGGCGGCACTGAAGCTTTCTTT. The encoded protein is CASSEGLGGGTEAFF.

This clone was seen once. The rearrangement links TRBV29-1 to TRBJ1-3; D not certain. The CDR3 has 12 residues. Trimming cost V 7 bases and J 2 bases, with 9 bases left between them. Germline V gene data show CDR1 as SQVTM and CDR2 as ANQGSEA. This CDR3 reads CSAARAGNTIYF. The CDR3 DNA reads TGCAGCGCCGCGAGGGCTGGAAACACCATATATTTT.

The sample holds one count of this clone. The V and J genes are TRBV14 and TRBJ2-1, with 11 bases aligning to TRBD2. After removal of 0 bases from V and 7 bases from J, the junction contained 2 bases not matched to a gene. This CDR3 region has 15 residues. Germline V lookup: CDR1 SGHDN, CDR2 FVKESK. CDR3 sequence reads: CASSQELAGVNEQFF. Written as DNA, the CDR3 is TGTGCCAGCAGCCAAGAACTAGCGGGGGTGAATGAGCAGTTCTTC.

The chain has TRBV5-1 and TRBJ2-7; 9 nucleotides match TRBD1. V was pared by 2 bases and J by 2 bases, with 11 bases of the junction left unmatched. The germline V gene encodes CDR1 SGHRS and CDR2 YFSETQ. CDR3 length: 17 amino acids. The CDR3 DNA follows: TGCGCCAGCAGCTTAAGGCCGGGACAGGGTGCGGCCTACGAGCAGTACTTC. Translation gives CASSLRPGQGAAYEQYF.

The chain employs TRBV11-2 and TRBJ1-1; perhaps TRBD1 as D (6 bases). The CDR3 has 13 residues. V lost 0 bases to trimming and J lost 6 bases, with 8 bases between them. Germline CDR1 SGHAT, CDR2 FQNNGV. CDR3 sequence (DNA): TGTGCCAGCAGCTTAGACAGGGGCGCTGAAGCTTTCTTT. This gives the protein CASSLDRGAEAFF.

Only a few counts were recorded for this clone. In nucleotides, the CDR3 is TGTGCCAGCAGCTCTCAGGGAAAAGGCAATGAGCAGTTCTTC. Protein product: CASSSQGKGNEQFF. The rearrangement uses TRBV7-9 and TRBJ2-1; possibly TRBD1 for D (5 bases). V was trimmed by 4 bases and J by 6 bases, leaving 13 bases between them. The CDR3 runs 14 residues. Germline assignment: CDR1 SEHNR and CDR2 FQNEAQ (reference sequence).

The V and J genes are TRBV7-9 and TRBJ2-7; D remains unclear. Germline CDR1 and CDR2: SEHNR and FQNEAQ (reference sequence). V shed 7 bases and J shed 3 bases, with 13 bases lying between them. This CDR3 is built from 13 residues. This chain's CDR3 is CASTDGPGYEQYF. CDR3 DNA: TGTGCCAGCACCGACGGCCCGGGCTACGAGCAGTACTTC.

This chain links TRBV6-5 with TRBJ2-1; D ambiguous. The CDR3 has 11 amino acids. The V end was cut by 6 bases, the J end by 6 bases, with 6 bases between. Germline V lookup: CDR1 MNHEY, CDR2 SVGAGI. CDR3 in amino acids: CASRAINEQFF. The CDR3 DNA reads as TGTGCCAGCAGGGCAATCAATGAGCAGTTCTTC.

The chain has TRBV28 and TRBJ2-3; 7 bases match TRBD1. This CDR3 is 14 amino acids long. Germline V lookup: CDR1 MDHEN, CDR2 SYDVKM. V shed 3 bases, J shed 5 bases, and the junction held 5 bases outside the gene matches. The CDR3 loop is CASSFQGEGDTQYF. The CDR3 bases are TGTGCCAGCAGTTTCCAGGGGGAAGGAGATACGCAGTATTTT. Drawing the rest from reference TRBV28 and TRBJ2-3, the complete variable domain is DVKVTQSSRYLVKRTGEKVFLECVQDMDHENMFWYRQDPGLGLRLIYFSYDVKMKEKGDIPEGYSVSREKKERFSLILESASTNQTSMYLCASSFQGEGDTQYFGPGTRLTVL.

This clone appeared a few times. The chain uses TRBV6-1 and TRBJ2-7; 11 nucleotides agree with TRBD2. Germline V CDR1 and CDR2: MNHNS, SASEGT. V shed 6 bases, J shed 5 bases, and the junction held 6 bases outside the gene matches. The CDR3 spans 14 residues. CDR3: CASSISGGANEQYF. The DNA of the CDR3 is TGTGCCAGCAGCATTAGCGGGGGGGCGAACGAGCAGTACTTC.

The J gene is TRBJ2-7, the V gene TRBV15; 9 bases agree with TRBD2. The germline V gene encodes CDR1 LNHNV and CDR2 YYDKDF (reference sequence). The V gene end was trimmed by 5 bases and the J gene end by 3 bases; junction bases not matched to a gene: 5. There are 14 residues in the CDR3. This CDR3 reads CATSGLTSGYEQYF. DNA for the CDR3: TGTGCCACCAGCGGGCTGACTAGCGGCTACGAGCAGTACTTC.

V gene TRBV9 combines with J gene TRBJ2-7; 12 bases map to TRBD2. Germline lookup yields CDR1 SGDLS and CDR2 YYNGEE. Trimming took 4 bases from V and 5 from J; bases not matched to a gene: 4. The CDR3 totals 14 residues. CDR3 nucleotide sequence: TGTGCCAGCAGCTCTAGCGGGAGGGCGGACGAGCAGTACTTC. It is translated as CASSSSGRADEQYF.

This clone turned up a few times. V gene TRBV2 combines with J gene TRBJ1-5, with no clear D. The germline gives CDR1 SNHLY, CDR2 FYNNEI. The germline V and J ends were trimmed by 2 bases and 0 bases, with 8 bases remaining between them. The CDR3 runs to 15 residues. The CDR3 loop is CASSEWQLSNQPQHF. CDR3 DNA sequence: TGTGCCAGCAGTGAATGGCAGCTTAGCAATCAGCCCCAGCATTTT.

This chain uses TRBV5-8 with TRBJ2-5; no reliable D call. Looked up from germline, CDR1 is SGHTS and CDR2 is YDEGEE. CDR3 size: 12 residues. Deletions cut 6 bases from V and 1 base from J, with 7 bases between. The DNA of the CDR3 is TGTGCCAGCACCATTGTCCAAGAGACCCAGTACTTC. This sequence encodes CASTIVQETQYF. The full variable domain, its missing parts supplied by reference TRBV5-8 and TRBJ2-5, is EAGVTQSPTHLIKTRGQQATLRCSPISGHTSVYWYQQALGLGLQFLLWYDEGEERNRGNFPPRFSGRQFPNYSSELNVNALELEDSALYLCASTIVQETQYFGPGTRLLVL.

This rearrangement joins TRBV5-4 to TRBJ1-2; perhaps TRBD1 as D (6 bases). CDR3 length equals 14 residues. From germline, CDR1 is SGHNT and CDR2 YYREEE (reference sequence). V was cut by 4 bases and J by 3 bases, with 13 bases left in between. CDR3 DNA sequence: TGTGCCAGCAGCCCAGACAGGAGTCACTATGGCTACACCTTC. Its protein product is CASSPDRSHYGYTF.

The rearrangement joins TRBV4-3 to TRBJ2-1, with 7 nucleotides matching TRBD2. The CDR3 is made up of 17 amino acids. Losses at the gene ends were 2 bases for V and 0 bases for J; bases not matched to a gene: 7. Germline values: CDR1 LGHNA, CDR2 YSLEER. In DNA form, the CDR3 reads TGCGCCAGCAGCCAACCTCTTGGCGGGGGCTCCTACAATGAGCAGTTCTTC. This sequence encodes CASSQPLGGGSYNEQFF.

V is TRBV29-1 and J is TRBJ2-2; 7 bases line up with TRBD1. J gave up 6 bases and V 8 bases, and 9 bases lay outside the gene matches. Germline values: CDR1 SQVTM, CDR2 ANQGSEA. There are 13 residues in the CDR3. As DNA, the CDR3 is TGCAGCTATCAGACAGGGAATCCCGGGGAGCTGTTTTTT. As protein: CSYQTGNPGELFF.

The chain is built from TRBV27 and TRBJ2-5; TRBD1 matches 8 bases. With V trimmed by 5 bases and J by 2 bases, 4 bases remained unmatched. Per germline, CDR1 MNHEY and CDR2 SMNVEV (reference sequence). This CDR3 contains 14 residues. The CDR3 coding sequence is TGTGCCAGCAGTCCCGGACAGGGTCAAGAGACCCAGTACTTC. Protein product: CASSPGQGQETQYF.

The genes are TRBV4-1 and TRBJ1-1; D perhaps matches TRBD1 (5 bases). V was shortened by 1 base and J by 8 bases, with 14 bases between the two germline ends. This CDR3 has 14 amino acids. CDR1 is MGHRA and CDR2 is YSYEKL in the germline V gene. This CDR3 reads CASSQVGGGGEAFF. The CDR3 region has the DNA TGCGCCAGCAGCCAAGTAGGTGGGGGTGGGGAAGCTTTCTTT.

There are a few counts of this clone. The chain recombines TRBV9 with TRBJ2-7, with 10 bases identical to TRBD2. This CDR3 has 16 amino acids. CDR1 is SGDLS and CDR2 is YYNGEE in the germline V gene. The trim removed 4 bases at V and 0 bases at J, leaving 7 bases unmatched. The CDR3 is CASSSVLAGISYEQYF. The CDR3 DNA sequence: TGTGCCAGCAGCTCAGTACTAGCGGGGATCTCCTACGAGCAGTACTTC.